This T cell receptor (beta chain) was identified during a study of blood T cell repertoires in COVID-19. Turning to the study itself: Samples representing acute and convalescent COVID-19 were sourced from the United States, Italy and Spain.

Using immunoSEQ multiplex PCR, the repertoire was profiled, and TCRdb retains in-frame clones only, with some absent. The sample lists roughly 250,000 clones, roughly 80% occurring once. The V gene lost 6 bases and the J gene lost 8 bases, with 17 bases spanning the gap. This CDR3 has 14 amino acids. CDR1 is LGHNA and CDR2 is YSLEER in the germline V gene. The chain couples TRBV4-3 to TRBJ2-1; tentative D call: TRBD2 (6 bases). Sequenced sample: peripheral blood. This clonotype originated in a person aged 65 to 79 with COVID-19, enrolled during active disease. The CDR3 region is CASSRGRESYEQFF. In DNA, the CDR3 is TGCGCCAGCAGTCGAGGCCGGGAGTCGTATGAGCAGTTCTTC.